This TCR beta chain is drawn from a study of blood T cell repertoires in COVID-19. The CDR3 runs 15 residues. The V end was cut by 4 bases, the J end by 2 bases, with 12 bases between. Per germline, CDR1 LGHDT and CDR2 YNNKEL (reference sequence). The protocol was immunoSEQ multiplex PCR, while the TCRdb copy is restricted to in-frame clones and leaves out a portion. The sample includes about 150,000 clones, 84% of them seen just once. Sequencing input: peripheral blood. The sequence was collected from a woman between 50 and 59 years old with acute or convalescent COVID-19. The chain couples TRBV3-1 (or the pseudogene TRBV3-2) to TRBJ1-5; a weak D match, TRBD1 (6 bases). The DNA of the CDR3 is TGTGCCAGCAGCCGGGGACAAGGGGGCAATCAGCCCCAGCATTTT. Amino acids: CASSRGQGGNQPQHF.